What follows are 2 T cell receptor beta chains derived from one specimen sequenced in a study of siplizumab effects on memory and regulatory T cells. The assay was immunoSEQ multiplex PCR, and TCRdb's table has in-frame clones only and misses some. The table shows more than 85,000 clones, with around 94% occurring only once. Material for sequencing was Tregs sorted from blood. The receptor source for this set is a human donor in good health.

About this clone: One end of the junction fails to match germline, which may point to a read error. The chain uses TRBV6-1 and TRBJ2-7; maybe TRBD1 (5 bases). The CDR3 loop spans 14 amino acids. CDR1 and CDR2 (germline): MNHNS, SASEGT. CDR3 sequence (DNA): TGTGCCAGCAGTGACCCAGGGATCATCTACGAGCAGTGCTTC. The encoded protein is CASSDPGIIYEQCF.

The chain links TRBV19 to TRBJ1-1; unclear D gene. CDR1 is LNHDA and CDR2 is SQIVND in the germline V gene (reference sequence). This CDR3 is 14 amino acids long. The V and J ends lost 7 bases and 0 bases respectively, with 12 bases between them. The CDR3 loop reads CASTPTRMNTEAFF. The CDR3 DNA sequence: TGTGCCAGTACCCCGACAAGGATGAACACTGAAGCTTTCTTT.